This T cell receptor beta chain is drawn from a study of blood T cell repertoires in COVID-19 (dated by TCRdb to about 2020). Turning to the overall study: Collaborator samples came from the United States, Italy and Spain and covered acute and convalescent phases of COVID-19. Where available, HLA class I and class II types were obtained from metadata supplied by the sample provider rather than from assay-based typing. The material from the prospective study consisted of cDNA or gDNA derived from T cells, B-cell-depleted T cells, or PBMCs. The dataset comprised deeply sampled blood TCRbeta repertoires from subjects exposed to, actively infected with, or recovered from COVID-19. Samples came from the ongoing ImmuneRACE study (first 160 participants) plus 1,254 subjects from 6 global collaborators. Nearly every sample came with metadata listing a de-identified subject ID, COVID-19 status, age in years and sex. The repertoires were released in a freely available public database meant as a resource for research on the immune response to SARS-CoV-2. Points the paper makes about the study in general: Clinical and demographic metadata were provided uncurated, with the amount varying by source and participant.

One collaborating source in Seattle enrolled patients while the patients were actively infected and followed the patients over time throughout the course of disease. The collaborating institutions used their own protocols to collect whole blood in K2EDTA tubes. For TCRbeta analysis, collaborators shipped samples in one of three forms: frozen whole blood, isolated PBMCs, or DNA extracted from either of those sample types. On this clone: The target of this receptor is not known. Base qualities are not provided; no much larger clone lies one nucleotide away.

Clipping removes 4 bases from V and 9 bases from J, with 8 as the unmatched junction base count. From the germline V gene, CDR1 is MGHRA and CDR2 is YSYEKL. The CDR3 has 14 amino acids, counting the end cysteine and phenylalanine. CDR3 DNA is the only sequence kept; it has 42 bases, read in frame from the first base. TCRbeta CDR3 regions were amplified from genomic DNA using the immunoSEQ Assay, a bias-controlled multiplex PCR. Turning to the authors' computational methods: Within the assay, amplification of reference gene primers was used to estimate how many nucleated cells each sample contained. To quantify the absolute abundance of each unique TCRbeta CDR3 rearrangement, sequence reads were collapsed and filtered. Productive Simpson clonality was computed per sample as the square root of Simpson's diversity index over productive rearrangements. Here the immuneACCESS table is served through TCRdb, limited to in-frame sequences with V and J called. Missing clones are a known gap in these copies; in checked studies unresolved V genes cover under half, and the rest lacks a known reason. That table is the source of V, J and clone size, and D and trimming were worked out from the DNA. In all, the sample holds 200,000 or so clones, and over 80% of those were seen once. The top ten constitute about 0.95% of the sample.

Sequencing was carried out using peripheral blood. The chain is encoded by TRBV4-1 joined to TRBJ2-1; the central 8 bases match TRBD2. This sequence originates from a man aged 60 to 69 with COVID-19, enrolled during active disease. The DNA sequence reads TGCGCCAGCAGCCTACTCGGACTAGCTGGTGAGCAGTTCTTC. This gives the protein CASSLLGLAGEQFF.